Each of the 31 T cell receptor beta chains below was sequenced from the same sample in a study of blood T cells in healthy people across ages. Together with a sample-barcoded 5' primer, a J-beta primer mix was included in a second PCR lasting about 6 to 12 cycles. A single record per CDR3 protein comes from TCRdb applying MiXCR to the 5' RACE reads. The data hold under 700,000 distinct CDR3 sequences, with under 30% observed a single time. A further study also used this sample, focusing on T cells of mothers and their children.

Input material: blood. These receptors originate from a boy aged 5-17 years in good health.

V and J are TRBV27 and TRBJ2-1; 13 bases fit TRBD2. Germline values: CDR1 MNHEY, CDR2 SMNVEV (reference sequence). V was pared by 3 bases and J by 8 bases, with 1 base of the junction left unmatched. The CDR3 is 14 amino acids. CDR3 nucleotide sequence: TGTGCCAGCAGTTTCGGGACTAGCGGGGATGAGCAGTTCTTC. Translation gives CASSFGTSGDEQFF.

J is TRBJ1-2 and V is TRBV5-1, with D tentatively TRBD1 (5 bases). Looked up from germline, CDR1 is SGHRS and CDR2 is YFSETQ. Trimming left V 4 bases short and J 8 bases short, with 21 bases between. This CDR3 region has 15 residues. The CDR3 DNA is TGCGCCAGCAGCGCGACCGCCGGGGCCGCTGACGGCTACACCTTC. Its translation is CASSATAGAADGYTF.

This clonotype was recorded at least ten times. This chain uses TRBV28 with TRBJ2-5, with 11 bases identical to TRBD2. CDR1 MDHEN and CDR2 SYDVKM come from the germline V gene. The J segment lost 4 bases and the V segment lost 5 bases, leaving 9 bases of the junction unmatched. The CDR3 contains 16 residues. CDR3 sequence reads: CASSRLAGIGGETQYF. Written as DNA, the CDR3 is TGTGCCAGCAGTCGACTAGCGGGGATAGGAGGAGAGACCCAGTACTTC.

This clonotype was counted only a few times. CDR3 region: CASSPAFYEQYF. DNA of the CDR3: TGTGCCAGCAGCCCGGCCTTCTACGAGCAGTACTTC. V gene TRBV7-9 combines with J gene TRBJ2-7; D gene uncertain. The germline CDR1 and CDR2 sequences are SEHNR and FQNEAQ (reference sequence). V was trimmed by 5 bases and J by 3 bases, leaving 8 bases between them. This CDR3 has 12 residues.

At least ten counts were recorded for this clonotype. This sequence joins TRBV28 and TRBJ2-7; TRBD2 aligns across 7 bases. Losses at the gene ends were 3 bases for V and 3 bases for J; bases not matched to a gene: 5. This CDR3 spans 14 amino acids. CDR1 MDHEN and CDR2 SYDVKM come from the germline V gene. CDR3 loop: CASSLGLAVYEQYF. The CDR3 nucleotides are TGTGCCAGCAGTTTGGGGCTAGCGGTCTACGAGCAGTACTTC.

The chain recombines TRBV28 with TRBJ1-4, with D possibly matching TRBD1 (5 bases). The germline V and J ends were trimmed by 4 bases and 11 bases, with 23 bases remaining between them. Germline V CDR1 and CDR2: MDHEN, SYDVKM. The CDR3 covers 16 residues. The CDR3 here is CASSSPLGGEGEKLFF. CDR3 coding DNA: TGTGCCAGCAGTTCCCCCTTAGGCGGGGAAGGGGAGAAACTGTTTTTT.

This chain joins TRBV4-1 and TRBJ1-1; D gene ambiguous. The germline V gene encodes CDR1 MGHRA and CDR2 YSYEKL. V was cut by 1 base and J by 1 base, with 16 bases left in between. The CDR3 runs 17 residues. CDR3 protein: CASSQVAQPTGNTEAFF. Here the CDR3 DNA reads TGCGCCAGCAGCCAAGTCGCACAACCGACGGGGAACACTGAAGCTTTCTTT.

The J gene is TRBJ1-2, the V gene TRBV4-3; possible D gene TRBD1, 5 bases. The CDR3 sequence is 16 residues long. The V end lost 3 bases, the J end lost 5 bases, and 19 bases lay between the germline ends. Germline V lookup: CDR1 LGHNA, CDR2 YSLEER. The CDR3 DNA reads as TGCGCCAGCAGCCATACATCGGCGGAAGAGGGGTATGGCTACACCTTC. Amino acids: CASSHTSAEEGYGYTF.

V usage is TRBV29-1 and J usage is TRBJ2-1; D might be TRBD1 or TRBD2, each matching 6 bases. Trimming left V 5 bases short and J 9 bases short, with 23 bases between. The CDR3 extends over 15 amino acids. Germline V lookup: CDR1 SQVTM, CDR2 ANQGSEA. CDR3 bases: TGCAGCGTTTGTACAACGCCCTTAGGGGGAGGTGAGCAGTTCTTC. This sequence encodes CSVCTTPLGGGEQFF.

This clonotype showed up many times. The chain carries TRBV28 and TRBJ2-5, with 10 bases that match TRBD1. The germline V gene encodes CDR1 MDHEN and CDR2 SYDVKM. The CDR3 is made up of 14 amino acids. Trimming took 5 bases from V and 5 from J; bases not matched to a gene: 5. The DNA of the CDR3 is TGTGCCAGCAGTAAAGGGGACAGGGGTGAGACCCAGTACTTC. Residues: CASSKGDRGETQYF.

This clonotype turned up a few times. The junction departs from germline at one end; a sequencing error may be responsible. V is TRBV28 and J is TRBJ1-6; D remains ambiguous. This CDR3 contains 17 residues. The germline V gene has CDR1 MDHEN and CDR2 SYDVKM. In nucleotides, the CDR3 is TGTGCCAGCAGCTTATTGTATCTGGGAGGGTTTAATTCACCCCTCCACTTT. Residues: CASSLLYLGGFNSPLHF.

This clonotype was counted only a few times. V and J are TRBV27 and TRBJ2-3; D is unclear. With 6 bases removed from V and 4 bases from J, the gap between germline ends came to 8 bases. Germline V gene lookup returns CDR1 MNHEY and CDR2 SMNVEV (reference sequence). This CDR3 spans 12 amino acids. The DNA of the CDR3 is TGTGCCAGCAGGCCCGACTCAGATACGCAGTATTTT. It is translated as CASRPDSDTQYF.

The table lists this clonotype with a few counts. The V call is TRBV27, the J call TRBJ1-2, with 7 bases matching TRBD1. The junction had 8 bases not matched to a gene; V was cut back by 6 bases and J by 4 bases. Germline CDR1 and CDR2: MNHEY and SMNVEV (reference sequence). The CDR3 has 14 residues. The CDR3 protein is CASSPGQWTYGYTF. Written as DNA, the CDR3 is TGTGCCAGCAGCCCGGGACAGTGGACCTATGGCTACACCTTC.

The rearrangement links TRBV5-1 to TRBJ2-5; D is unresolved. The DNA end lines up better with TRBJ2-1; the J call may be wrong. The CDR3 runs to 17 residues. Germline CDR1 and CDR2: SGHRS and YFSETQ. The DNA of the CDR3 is TGCGCCAGCAGCTTGGTGTTTGGGGTCCGTTCGTACAATGAGCAGTTCTTC. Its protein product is CASSLVFGVRSYNEQFF.

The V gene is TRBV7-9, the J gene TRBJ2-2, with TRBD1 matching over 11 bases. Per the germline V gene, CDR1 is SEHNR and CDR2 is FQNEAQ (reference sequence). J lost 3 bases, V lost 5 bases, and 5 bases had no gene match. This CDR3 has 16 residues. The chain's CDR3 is CASSPRTGGYTGELFF. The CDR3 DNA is TGTGCCAGCAGCCCGCGGACAGGGGGCTACACCGGGGAGCTGTTTTTT. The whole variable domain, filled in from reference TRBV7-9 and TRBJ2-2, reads DTGVSQNPRHKITKRGQNVTFRCDPISEHNRLYWYRQTLGQGPEFLTYFQNEAQLEKSRLLSDRFSAERPKGSFSTLEIQRTEQGDSAMYLCASSPRTGGYTGELFFGEGSRLTVL.

The DNA for the CDR3 is TGTGCCAGCAGCCTAGACAGCGCCGGTTACAATGAGCAGTTCTTC. Translation: CASSLDSAGYNEQFF. The genes are TRBV7-9 and TRBJ2-1; TRBD1 might be the D (5 bases). The germline gives CDR1 SEHNR, CDR2 FQNEAQ (reference sequence). The CDR3 is 15 residues long. V was shortened by 5 bases and J by 4 bases, with 15 bases between the two germline ends.

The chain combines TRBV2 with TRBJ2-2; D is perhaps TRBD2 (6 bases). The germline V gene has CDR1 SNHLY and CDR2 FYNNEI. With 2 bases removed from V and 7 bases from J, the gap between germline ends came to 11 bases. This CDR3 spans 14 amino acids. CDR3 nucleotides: TGTGCCAGCAGTGAATCAGGGAGGAACGGGGAGCTGTTTTTT. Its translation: CASSESGRNGELFF.

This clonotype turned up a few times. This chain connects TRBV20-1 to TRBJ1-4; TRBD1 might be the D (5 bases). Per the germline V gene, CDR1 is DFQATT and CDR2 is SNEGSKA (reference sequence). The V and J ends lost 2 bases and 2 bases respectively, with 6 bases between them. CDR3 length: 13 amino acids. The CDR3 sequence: CSARRDTNEKLFF. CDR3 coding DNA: TGCAGTGCTAGACGGGACACTAATGAAAAACTGTTTTTT.

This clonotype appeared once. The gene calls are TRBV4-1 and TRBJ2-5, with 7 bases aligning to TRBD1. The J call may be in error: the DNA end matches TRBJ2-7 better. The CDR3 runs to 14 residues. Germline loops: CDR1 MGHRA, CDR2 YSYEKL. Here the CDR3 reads CASSQTQGSGEQYF. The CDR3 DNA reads TGCGCCAGCAGCCAAACACAGGGGAGCGGCGAGCAGTACTTC.

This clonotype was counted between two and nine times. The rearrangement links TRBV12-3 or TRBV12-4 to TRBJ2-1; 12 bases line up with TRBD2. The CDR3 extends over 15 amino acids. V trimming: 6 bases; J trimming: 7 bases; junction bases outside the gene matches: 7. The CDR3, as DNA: TGTGCCAGCAGCCCCCTAGCGGGAGGGGCGAATGAGCAGTTCTTC. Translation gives CASSPLAGGANEQFF.

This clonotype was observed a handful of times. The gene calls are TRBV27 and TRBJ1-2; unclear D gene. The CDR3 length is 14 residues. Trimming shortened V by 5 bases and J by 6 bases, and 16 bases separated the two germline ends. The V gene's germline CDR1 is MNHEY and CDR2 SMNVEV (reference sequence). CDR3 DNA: TGTGCCAGCAGTATAGGTAGCTCTGGGGATGGCTACACCTTC. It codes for CASSIGSSGDGYTF.

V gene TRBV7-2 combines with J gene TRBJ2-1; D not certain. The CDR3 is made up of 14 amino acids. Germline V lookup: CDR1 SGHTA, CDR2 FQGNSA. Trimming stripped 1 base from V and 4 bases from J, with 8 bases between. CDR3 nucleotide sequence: TGTGCCAGCAGCTTAGTTCCTAGGTACAATGAGCAGTTCTTC. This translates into CASSLVPRYNEQFF.

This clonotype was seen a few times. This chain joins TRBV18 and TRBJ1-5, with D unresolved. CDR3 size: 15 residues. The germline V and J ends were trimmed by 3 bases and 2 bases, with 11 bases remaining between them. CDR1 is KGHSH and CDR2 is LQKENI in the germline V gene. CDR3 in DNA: TGTGCCAGCTCACCCTTTGAGGGCGGCAATCAGCCCCAGCATTTT. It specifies CASSPFEGGNQPQHF.

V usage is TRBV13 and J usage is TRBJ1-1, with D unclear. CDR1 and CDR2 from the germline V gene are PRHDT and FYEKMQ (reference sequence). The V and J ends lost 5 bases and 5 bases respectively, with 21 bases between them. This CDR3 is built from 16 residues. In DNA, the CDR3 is TGTGCCAGCAGCCCACGTGGGAGCGACTCGGGGACTGAAGCTTTCTTT. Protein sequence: CASSPRGSDSGTEAFF.

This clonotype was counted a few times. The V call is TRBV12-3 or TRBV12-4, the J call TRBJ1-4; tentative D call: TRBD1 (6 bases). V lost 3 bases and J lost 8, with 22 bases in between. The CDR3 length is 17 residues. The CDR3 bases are TGTGCCAGCAGTTTTCGCCCCTCGGGGGCGCCGAGGGAAAAACTGTTTTTT. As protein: CASSFRPSGAPREKLFF.

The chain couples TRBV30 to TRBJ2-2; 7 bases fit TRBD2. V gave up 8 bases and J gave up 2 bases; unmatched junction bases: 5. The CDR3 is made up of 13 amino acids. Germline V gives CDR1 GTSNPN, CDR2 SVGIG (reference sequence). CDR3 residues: CAGGEPNTGELFF. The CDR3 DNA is TGTGCCGGGGGGGAACCAAACACCGGGGAGCTGTTTTTT.

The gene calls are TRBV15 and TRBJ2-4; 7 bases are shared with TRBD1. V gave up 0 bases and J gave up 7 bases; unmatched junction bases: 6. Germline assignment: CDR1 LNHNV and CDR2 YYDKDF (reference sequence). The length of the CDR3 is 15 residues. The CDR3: CATSRDLDRANIQYF. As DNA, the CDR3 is TGTGCCACCAGCAGAGATCTCGACAGGGCGAACATTCAGTACTTC.

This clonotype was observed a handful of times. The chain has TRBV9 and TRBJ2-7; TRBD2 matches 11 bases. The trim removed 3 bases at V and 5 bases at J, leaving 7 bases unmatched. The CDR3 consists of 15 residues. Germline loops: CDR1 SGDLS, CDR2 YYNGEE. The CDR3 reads CASSGITSGGHEQYF. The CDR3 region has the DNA TGTGCCAGCAGCGGAATAACTAGCGGGGGCCACGAGCAGTACTTC.

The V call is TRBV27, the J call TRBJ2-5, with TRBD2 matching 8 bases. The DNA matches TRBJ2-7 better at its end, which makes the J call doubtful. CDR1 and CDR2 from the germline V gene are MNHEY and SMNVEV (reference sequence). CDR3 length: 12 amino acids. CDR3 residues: CATEGLEREQYF. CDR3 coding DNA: TGTGCCACCGAGGGACTAGAACGCGAGCAGTACTTC.

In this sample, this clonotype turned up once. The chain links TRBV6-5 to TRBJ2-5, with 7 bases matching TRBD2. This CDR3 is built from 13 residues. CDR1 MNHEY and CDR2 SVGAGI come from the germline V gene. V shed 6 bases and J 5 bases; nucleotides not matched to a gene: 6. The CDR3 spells CASSRWGGETQYF. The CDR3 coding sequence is TGTGCCAGCAGCCGATGGGGGGGGGAGACCCAGTACTTC.

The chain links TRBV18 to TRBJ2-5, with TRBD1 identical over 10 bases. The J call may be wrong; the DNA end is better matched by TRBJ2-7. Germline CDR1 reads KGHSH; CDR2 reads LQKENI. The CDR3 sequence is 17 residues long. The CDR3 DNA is TGTGCCAGCTCACCACCGAGGTCGGGACAGGGGACGTACGAGCAGTACTTC. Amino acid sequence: CASSPPRSGQGTYEQYF.